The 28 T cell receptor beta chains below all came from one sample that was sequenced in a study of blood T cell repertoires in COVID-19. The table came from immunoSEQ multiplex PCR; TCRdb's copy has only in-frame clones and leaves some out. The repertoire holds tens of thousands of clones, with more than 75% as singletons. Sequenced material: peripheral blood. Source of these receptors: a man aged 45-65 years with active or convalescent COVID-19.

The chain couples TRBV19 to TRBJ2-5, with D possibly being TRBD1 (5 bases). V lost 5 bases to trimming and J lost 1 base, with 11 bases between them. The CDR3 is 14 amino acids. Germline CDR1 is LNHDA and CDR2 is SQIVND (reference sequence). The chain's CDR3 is CASSPGSVQETQYF. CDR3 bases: TGTGCCAGTAGTCCAGGGTCGGTCCAAGAGACCCAGTACTTC.

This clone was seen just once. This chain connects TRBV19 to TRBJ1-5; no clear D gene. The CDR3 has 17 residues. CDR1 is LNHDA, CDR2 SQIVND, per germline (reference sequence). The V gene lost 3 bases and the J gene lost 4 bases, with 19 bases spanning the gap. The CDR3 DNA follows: TGTGCCAGTAGTATTGAGTTTACCTCAACTTCTAATCAGCCCCAGCATTTT. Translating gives CASSIEFTSTSNQPQHF. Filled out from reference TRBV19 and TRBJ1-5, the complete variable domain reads DGGITQSPKYLFRKEGQNVTLSCEQNLNHDAMYWYRQDPGQGLRLIYYSQIVNDFQKGDIAEGYSVSREKKESFPLTVTSAQKNPTAFYLCASSIEFTSTSNQPQHFGDGTRLSIL.

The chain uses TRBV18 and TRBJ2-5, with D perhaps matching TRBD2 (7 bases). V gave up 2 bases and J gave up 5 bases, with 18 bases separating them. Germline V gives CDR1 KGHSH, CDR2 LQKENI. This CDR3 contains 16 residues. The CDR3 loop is CASSPGYGGLGETQYF. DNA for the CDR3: TGTGCCAGCTCACCAGGATACGGGGGGCTTGGGGAGACCCAGTACTTC.

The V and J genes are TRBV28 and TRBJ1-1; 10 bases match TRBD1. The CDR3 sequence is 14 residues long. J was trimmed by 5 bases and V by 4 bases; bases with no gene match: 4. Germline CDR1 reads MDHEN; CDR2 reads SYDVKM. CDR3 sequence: CASSSPGQGTEAFF. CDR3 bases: TGTGCCAGCAGTTCTCCGGGACAGGGGACTGAAGCTTTCTTT.

CDR3 in DNA: TGTGCCAGCTCACAAGGCCTAGCGGGGACTAACGAGCAGTACGTC. Translated: CASSQGLAGTNEQYV. The chain couples TRBV18 to TRBJ2-7, with 9 positions matching TRBD2. In germline, CDR1 is KGHSH, CDR2 LQKENI. CDR3 length: 15 amino acids. J lost 5 bases, V lost 4 bases, and 9 bases had no gene match.

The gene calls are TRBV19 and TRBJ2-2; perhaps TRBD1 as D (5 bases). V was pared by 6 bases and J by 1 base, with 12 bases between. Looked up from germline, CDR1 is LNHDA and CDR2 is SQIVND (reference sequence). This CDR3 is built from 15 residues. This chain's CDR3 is CASRSLDRNTGELFF. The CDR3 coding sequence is TGTGCCAGTAGATCTTTAGACAGGAACACCGGGGAGCTGTTTTTT.

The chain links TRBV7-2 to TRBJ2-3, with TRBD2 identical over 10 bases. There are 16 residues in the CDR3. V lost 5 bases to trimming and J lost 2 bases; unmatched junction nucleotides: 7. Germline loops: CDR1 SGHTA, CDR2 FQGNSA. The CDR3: CASSRLAGLYTDTQYF. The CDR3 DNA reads TGTGCCAGCAGCAGACTAGCGGGTTTGTACACAGATACGCAGTATTTT.

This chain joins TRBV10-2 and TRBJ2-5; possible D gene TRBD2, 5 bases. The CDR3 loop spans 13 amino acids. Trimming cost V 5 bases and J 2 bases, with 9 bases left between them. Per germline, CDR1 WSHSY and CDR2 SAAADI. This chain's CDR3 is CASSLEGQETQYF. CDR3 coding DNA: TGCGCCAGCAGTTTAGAGGGACAAGAGACCCAGTACTTC.

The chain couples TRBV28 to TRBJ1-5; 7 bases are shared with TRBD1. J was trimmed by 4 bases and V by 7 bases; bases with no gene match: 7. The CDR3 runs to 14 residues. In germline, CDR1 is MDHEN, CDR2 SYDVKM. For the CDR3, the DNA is TGTGCCAGCATTACACAGGGGAGAAATCAGCCCCAGCATTTT. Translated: CASITQGRNQPQHF.

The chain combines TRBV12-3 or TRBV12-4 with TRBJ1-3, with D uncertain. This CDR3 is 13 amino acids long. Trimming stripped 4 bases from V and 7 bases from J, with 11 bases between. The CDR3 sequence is CASSSPVGNTIYF. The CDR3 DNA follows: TGTGCCAGCAGTTCCCCCGTCGGGAACACCATATATTTT.

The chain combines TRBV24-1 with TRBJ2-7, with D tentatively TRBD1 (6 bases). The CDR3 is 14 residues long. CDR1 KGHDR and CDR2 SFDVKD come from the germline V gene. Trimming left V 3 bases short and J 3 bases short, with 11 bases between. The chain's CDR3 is CATSDDRSNYEQYF. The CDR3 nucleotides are TGTGCCACCAGTGATGACAGGTCGAACTACGAGCAGTACTTC.

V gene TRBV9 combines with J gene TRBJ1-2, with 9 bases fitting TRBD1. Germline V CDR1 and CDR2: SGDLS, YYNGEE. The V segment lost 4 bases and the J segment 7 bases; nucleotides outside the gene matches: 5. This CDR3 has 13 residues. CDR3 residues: CASSFRDRVGYTF. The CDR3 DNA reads TGTGCCAGCAGCTTCCGGGACAGGGTTGGCTACACCTTC.

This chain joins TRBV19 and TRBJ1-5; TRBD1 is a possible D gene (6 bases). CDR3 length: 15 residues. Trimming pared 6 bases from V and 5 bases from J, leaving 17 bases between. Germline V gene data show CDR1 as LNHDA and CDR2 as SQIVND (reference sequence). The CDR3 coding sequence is TGTGCCAGTAGCCCACGGACAGTCTTTTATCAGCCCCAGCATTTT. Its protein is CASSPRTVFYQPQHF.

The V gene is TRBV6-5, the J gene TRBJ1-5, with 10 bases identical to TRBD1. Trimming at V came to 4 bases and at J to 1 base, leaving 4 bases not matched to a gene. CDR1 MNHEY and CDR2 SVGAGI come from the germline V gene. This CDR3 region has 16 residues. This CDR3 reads CASSLTGGASNQPQHF. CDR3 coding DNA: TGTGCCAGCAGTTTGACAGGGGGCGCGAGCAATCAGCCCCAGCATTTT.

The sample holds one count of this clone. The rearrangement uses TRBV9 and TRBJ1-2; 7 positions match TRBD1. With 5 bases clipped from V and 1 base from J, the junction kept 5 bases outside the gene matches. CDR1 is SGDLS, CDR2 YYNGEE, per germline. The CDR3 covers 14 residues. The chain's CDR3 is CASRGQPHNYGYTF. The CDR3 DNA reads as TGTGCCAGCAGGGGACAGCCTCATAACTATGGCTACACCTTC.

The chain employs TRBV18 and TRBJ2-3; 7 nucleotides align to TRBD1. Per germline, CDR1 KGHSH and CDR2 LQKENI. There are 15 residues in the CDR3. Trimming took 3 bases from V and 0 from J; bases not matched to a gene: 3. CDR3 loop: CASSPTGVSTDTQYF. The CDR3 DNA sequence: TGTGCCAGCTCACCCACAGGGGTTAGCACAGATACGCAGTATTTT.

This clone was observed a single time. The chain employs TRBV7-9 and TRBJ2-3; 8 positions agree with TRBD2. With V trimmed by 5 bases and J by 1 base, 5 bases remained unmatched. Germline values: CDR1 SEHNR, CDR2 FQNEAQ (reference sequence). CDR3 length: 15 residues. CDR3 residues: CASSRSAGGTDTQYF. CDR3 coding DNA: TGTGCCAGCAGCCGGTCAGCGGGGGGCACAGATACGCAGTATTTT.

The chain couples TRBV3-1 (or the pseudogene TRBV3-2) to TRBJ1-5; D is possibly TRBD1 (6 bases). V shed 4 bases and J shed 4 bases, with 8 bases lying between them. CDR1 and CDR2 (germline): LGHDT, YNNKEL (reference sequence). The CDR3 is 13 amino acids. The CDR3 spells CASSPGQNQPQHF. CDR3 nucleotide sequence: TGTGCCAGCAGCCCGGGACAAAATCAGCCCCAGCATTTT.

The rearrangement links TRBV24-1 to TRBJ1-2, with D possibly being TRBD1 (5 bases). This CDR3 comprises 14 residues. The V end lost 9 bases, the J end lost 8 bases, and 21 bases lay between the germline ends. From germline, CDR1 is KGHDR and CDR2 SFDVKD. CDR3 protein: CATAQNGGSDGYTF. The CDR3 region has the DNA TGTGCCACCGCCCAGAACGGGGGTAGTGACGGCTACACCTTC.

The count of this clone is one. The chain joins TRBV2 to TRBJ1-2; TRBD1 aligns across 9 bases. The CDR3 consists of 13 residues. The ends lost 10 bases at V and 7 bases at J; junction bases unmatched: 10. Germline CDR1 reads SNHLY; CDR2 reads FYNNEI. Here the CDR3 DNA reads TGTGCCACCGTACAGGGGGCGGCTTCTGGCTACACCTTC. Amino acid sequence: CATVQGAASGYTF. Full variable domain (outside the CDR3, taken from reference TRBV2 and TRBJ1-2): EPEVTQTPSHQVTQMGQEVILRCVPISNHLYFYWYRQILGQKVEFLVSFYNNEISEKSEIFDDQFSVERPDGSNFTLKIRSTKLEDSAMYFCATVQGAASGYTFGSGTRLTVV.

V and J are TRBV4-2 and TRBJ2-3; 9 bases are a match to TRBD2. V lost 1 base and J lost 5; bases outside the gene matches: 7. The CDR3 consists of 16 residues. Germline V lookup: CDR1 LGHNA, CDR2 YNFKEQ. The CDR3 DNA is TGTGCCAGCAGCCAAGTGGCGGGGGGGCAAGGAGATACGCAGTATTTT. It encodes CASSQVAGGQGDTQYF.

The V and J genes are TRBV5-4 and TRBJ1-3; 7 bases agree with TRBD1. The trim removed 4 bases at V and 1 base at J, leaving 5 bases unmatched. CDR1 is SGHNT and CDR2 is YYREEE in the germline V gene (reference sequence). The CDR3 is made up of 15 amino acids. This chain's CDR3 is CASSHDRASGNTIYF. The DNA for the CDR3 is TGTGCCAGCAGCCACGACAGGGCGTCTGGAAACACCATATATTTT.

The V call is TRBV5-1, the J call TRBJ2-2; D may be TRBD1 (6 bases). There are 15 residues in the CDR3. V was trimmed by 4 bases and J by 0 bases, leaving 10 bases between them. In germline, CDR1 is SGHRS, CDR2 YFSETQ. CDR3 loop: CASSLDSSNTGELFF. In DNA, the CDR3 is TGCGCCAGCAGCCTGGACAGTTCGAACACCGGGGAGCTGTTTTTT.

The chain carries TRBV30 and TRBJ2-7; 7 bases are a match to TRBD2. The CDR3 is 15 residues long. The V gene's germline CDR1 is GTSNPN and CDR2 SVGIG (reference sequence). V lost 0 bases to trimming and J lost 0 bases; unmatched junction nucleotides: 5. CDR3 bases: TGTGCCTGGAGTGTACCCGGGACTAACTCCTACGAGCAGTACTTC. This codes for CAWSVPGTNSYEQYF.

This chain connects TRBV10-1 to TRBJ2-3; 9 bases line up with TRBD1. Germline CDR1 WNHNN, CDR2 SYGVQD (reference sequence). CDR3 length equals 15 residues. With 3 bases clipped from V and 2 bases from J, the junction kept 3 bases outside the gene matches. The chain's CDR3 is CASSDGQGTTDTQYF. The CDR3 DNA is TGCGCCAGCAGTGATGGACAGGGGACCACAGATACGCAGTATTTT.

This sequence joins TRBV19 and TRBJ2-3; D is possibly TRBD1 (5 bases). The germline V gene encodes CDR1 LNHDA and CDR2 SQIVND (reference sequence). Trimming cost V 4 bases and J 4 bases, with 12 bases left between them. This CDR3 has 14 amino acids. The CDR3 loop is CASSNGAGPDTQYF. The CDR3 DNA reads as TGTGCCAGTAGTAATGGGGCCGGGCCAGATACGCAGTATTTT.

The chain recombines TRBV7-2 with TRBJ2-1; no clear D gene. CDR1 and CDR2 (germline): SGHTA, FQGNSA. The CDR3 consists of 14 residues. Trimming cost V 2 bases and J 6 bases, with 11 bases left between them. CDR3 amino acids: CASSLSTNSNEQFF. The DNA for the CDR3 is TGTGCCAGCAGCTTAAGTACTAATAGCAATGAGCAGTTCTTC.

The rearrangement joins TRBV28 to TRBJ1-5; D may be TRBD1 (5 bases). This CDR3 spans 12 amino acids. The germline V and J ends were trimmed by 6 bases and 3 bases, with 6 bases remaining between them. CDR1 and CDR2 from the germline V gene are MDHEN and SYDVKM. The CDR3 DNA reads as TGTGCCAGCAGGGGACTCAATCAGCCCCAGCATTTT. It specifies CASRGLNQPQHF.